The rows below give T cell receptor beta chains drawn from one sample of a study of Ad26.COV2.S vaccination and SARS-CoV-2 variants. TCRdb's copy holds only in-frame clones and misses some; the assay was immunoSEQ multiplex PCR. The table shows fewer than 500,000 clones, with about nine tenths occurring only once. The sequenced sample was peripheral blood, obtained in a trial of Ad26.COV2.S vaccine versus placebo. Source of these receptors: a person aged 18-60 years who received the Ad26.COV2.S COVID-19 vaccine or a placebo. CDR3s include the opening cysteine and the closing phenylalanine or tryptophan. Each record gives: clone size, D gene, V gene, J gene, CDR3 protein, CDR3 DNA. D genes are given only for firm matches. Part of the rows lack a size; the others show once, few, many or a class for expanded clones.

clone size: many
D gene: NA
V gene: TRBV6-5
J gene: TRBJ1-1
CDR3 protein: CASSSSGHTEAFF
CDR3 DNA: TGTGCCAGCAGTTCCTCAGGGCACACTGAAGCTTTCTTT

clone size: few
D gene: TRBD2
V gene: TRBV7-9
J gene: TRBJ2-1
CDR3 protein: CASSSTSGSSYNEQFF
CDR3 DNA: TGTGCCAGCAGCTCCACTAGCGGGAGCTCCTACAATGAGCAGTTCTTC

clone size: few
D gene: TRBD1
V gene: TRBV3-1/TRBV3-2
J gene: TRBJ2-3
CDR3 protein: CASSQVGRDSRTDTQYF
CDR3 DNA: TGTGCCAGCAGCCAAGTGGGACGGGACAGCCGCACAGATACGCAGTATTTT

clone size: NA
D gene: NA
V gene: TRBV5-1
J gene: TRBJ2-1
CDR3 protein: CASSLLGAVGSYNEQFF
CDR3 DNA: TGCGCCAGCAGCTTGTTGGGGGCCGTCGGCTCCTACAATGAGCAGTTCTTC

clone size: NA
D gene: TRBD1
V gene: TRBV7-9
J gene: TRBJ1-4
CDR3 protein: CASSYRQGTNEKLFF
CDR3 DNA: TGTGCCAGCAGCTACCGACAGGGGACTAATGAAAAACTGTTTTTT

clone size: few
D gene: TRBD2
V gene: TRBV6-6
J gene: TRBJ2-7
CDR3 protein: CASSYSTSRNEQYF
CDR3 DNA: TGTGCCAGCAGTTACTCGACTAGCAGGAACGAGCAGTACTTC

clone size: NA
D gene: NA
V gene: TRBV19
J gene: TRBJ2-6
CDR3 protein: CASSPDSIQISGANVLTF
CDR3 DNA: TGTGCCAGTAGCCCCGACAGTATCCAAATCTCTGGGGCCAACGTCCTGACTTTC

clone size: NA
D gene: TRBD1
V gene: TRBV4-2
J gene: TRBJ2-2
CDR3 protein: CASSRSTGAGELFF
CDR3 DNA: TGTGCCAGCAGCCGATCTACAGGGGCCGGGGAGCTGTTTTTT

clone size: NA
D gene: TRBD1
V gene: TRBV30
J gene: TRBJ2-3
CDR3 protein: CAWRGTGRTDTQYF
CDR3 DNA: TGTGCCTGGAGGGGGACAGGACGAACAGATACGCAGTATTTT

clone size: NA
D gene: TRBD1
V gene: TRBV4-3
J gene: TRBJ2-7
CDR3 protein: CASSQDGTGEGYEQYF
CDR3 DNA: TGCGCCAGCAGCCAGGACGGGACAGGGGAGGGCTACGAGCAGTACTTC

clone size: NA
D gene: NA
V gene: TRBV30
J gene: TRBJ2-1
CDR3 protein: CAWSLGAGDNEQFF
CDR3 DNA: TGTGCCTGGAGTCTAGGGGCAGGCGACAATGAGCAGTTCTTC

clone size: NA
D gene: TRBD2
V gene: TRBV27
J gene: TRBJ2-2
CDR3 protein: CASRMNPGLAANTGELFF
CDR3 DNA: TGTGCCAGCAGAATGAACCCCGGACTAGCGGCTAACACCGGGGAGCTGTTTTTT

clone size: once
D gene: TRBD1
V gene: TRBV10-3
J gene: TRBJ1-2
CDR3 protein: CAISESTPTGFGYTF
CDR3 DNA: TGTGCCATCAGTGAGTCGACTCCGACAGGGTTCGGCTACACCTTC

clone size: NA
D gene: NA
V gene: TRBV24-1
J gene: TRBJ1-2
CDR3 protein: CATSDLGDRNGYTF
CDR3 DNA: TGTGCCACCAGTGATTTGGGGGACCGGAATGGCTACACCTTC

clone size: NA
D gene: TRBD2
V gene: TRBV29-1
J gene: TRBJ2-7
CDR3 protein: CSVLGLAGIYEQYF
CDR3 DNA: TGCAGCGTGCTTGGACTAGCGGGGATCTACGAGCAGTACTTC

clone size: NA
D gene: NA
V gene: TRBV21-1
J gene: TRBJ1-3
CDR3 protein: CASSKRQGALCGNTIYF
CDR3 DNA: TGTGCCAGCAGCAAACGACAGGGGGCATTGTGTGGAAACACCATATATTTT

clone size: NA
D gene: TRBD1
V gene: TRBV6-5
J gene: TRBJ2-2
CDR3 protein: CASRRDRGTGELFF
CDR3 DNA: TGTGCCAGCCGACGGGACAGGGGAACCGGGGAGCTGTTTTTT

clone size: NA
D gene: NA
V gene: TRBV21-1
J gene: TRBJ2-5
CDR3 protein: CASPRGRGAGETQYF
CDR3 DNA: TGTGCCAGCCCCCGCGGTAGGGGGGCAGGGGAGACCCAGTACTTC

clone size: NA
D gene: NA
V gene: TRBV28
J gene: TRBJ2-4
CDR3 protein: CASSLLRGALAKNIQYF
CDR3 DNA: TGTGCCAGCAGTTTATTGCGGGGAGCTCTAGCCAAAAACATTCAGTACTTC

clone size: once
D gene: NA
V gene: TRBV12-3/TRBV12-4
J gene: TRBJ2-7
CDR3 protein: CASSSVYEQYF
CDR3 DNA: TGTGCCAGCAGTTCCGTCTACGAGCAGTACTTC

clone size: NA
D gene: NA
V gene: TRBV5-1
J gene: TRBJ1-2
CDR3 protein: CASSLEAGSFYGYTF
CDR3 DNA: TGCGCCAGCAGCTTGGAGGCAGGATCTTTCTATGGCTACACCTTC

clone size: NA
D gene: NA
V gene: TRBV4-1
J gene: TRBJ2-1
CDR3 protein: CASSQGPQNYNEQFF
CDR3 DNA: TGCGCCAGCAGCCAAGGTCCCCAGAACTACAATGAGCAGTTCTTC

clone size: NA
D gene: TRBD2
V gene: TRBV10-1
J gene: TRBJ2-4
CDR3 protein: CASSETSGTSGTLAKNIQYF
CDR3 DNA: TGCGCCAGCAGTGAGACTTCCGGGACTAGCGGGACATTAGCCAAAAACATTCAGTACTTC

clone size: NA
D gene: NA
V gene: TRBV21-1
J gene: TRBJ1-4
CDR3 protein: CASSKKKGATNEKLFF
CDR3 DNA: TGTGCCAGCAGCAAAAAGAAGGGGGCTACTAATGAAAAACTGTTTTTT

clone size: NA
D gene: NA
V gene: TRBV5-6
J gene: TRBJ1-1
CDR3 protein: CASSSSRTAFEAFF
CDR3 DNA: TGTGCCAGCAGCTCCTCGAGGACAGCTTTTGAAGCTTTCTTT

clone size: NA
D gene: NA
V gene: TRBV19
J gene: TRBJ2-3
CDR3 protein: CASTQVGGGTDTQYF
CDR3 DNA: TGTGCCAGTACTCAGGTGGGGGGCGGCACAGATACGCAGTATTTT

clone size: once
D gene: TRBD2
V gene: TRBV4-3
J gene: TRBJ2-1
CDR3 protein: CASSQDPSGSWNEQFF
CDR3 DNA: TGCGCCAGCAGCCAAGATCCTAGCGGGAGTTGGAATGAGCAGTTCTTC

clone size: NA
D gene: NA
V gene: TRBV27
J gene: TRBJ1-6
CDR3 protein: CASSFAGGNSPLHF
CDR3 DNA: TGTGCCAGCAGTTTCGCGGGGGGGAATTCACCCCTCCACTTT

clone size: NA
D gene: NA
V gene: TRBV21-1
J gene: TRBJ1-5
CDR3 protein: CASSKWYNQPQHF
CDR3 DNA: TGTGCCAGCAGCAAATGGTACAATCAGCCCCAGCATTTT

clone size: NA
D gene: NA
V gene: TRBV14
J gene: TRBJ1-2
CDR3 protein: CASSPGISYGYTF
CDR3 DNA: TGTGCCAGCAGCCCAGGGATTTCGTACGGCTACACCTTC

clone size: NA
D gene: NA
V gene: TRBV12-3/TRBV12-4
J gene: TRBJ1-1
CDR3 protein: CASISSNTEAFF
CDR3 DNA: TGTGCCAGCATCTCCAGCAATACTGAAGCTTTCTTT

clone size: NA
D gene: TRBD2
V gene: TRBV7-6
J gene: TRBJ2-5
CDR3 protein: CASSDRAGTSGTLAYQETQYF
CDR3 DNA: TGTGCCAGCAGCGATAGGGCCGGGACTAGCGGGACACTAGCGTACCAAGAGACCCAGTACTTC

clone size: NA
D gene: NA
V gene: TRBV12-5
J gene: TRBJ2-1
CDR3 protein: CASGEGWNEQFF
CDR3 DNA: TGTGCTAGTGGAGAGGGGTGGAATGAGCAGTTCTTC

clone size: NA
D gene: NA
V gene: TRBV7-9
J gene: TRBJ2-5
CDR3 protein: CASSQVWETQYF
CDR3 DNA: TGTGCCAGCAGCCAGGTGTGGGAGACCCAGTACTTC

clone size: NA
D gene: NA
V gene: TRBV5-5
J gene: TRBJ2-1
CDR3 protein: CASSPGGTHADEQFF
CDR3 DNA: TGTGCCAGCAGCCCGGGCGGGACGCATGCGGATGAGCAGTTCTTC

clone size: NA
D gene: NA
V gene: TRBV6-5
J gene: TRBJ2-1
CDR3 protein: CASTPTLYGEQFF
CDR3 DNA: TGTGCCAGCACCCCGACCCTGTATGGTGAGCAGTTCTTC

clone size: few
D gene: TRBD2
V gene: TRBV6-4
J gene: TRBJ2-3
CDR3 protein: CASSGEAGGSTDTQYF
CDR3 DNA: TGTGCCAGCAGTGGTGAAGCGGGAGGTAGCACAGATACGCAGTATTTT

clone size: NA
D gene: TRBD1
V gene: TRBV28
J gene: TRBJ2-7
CDR3 protein: CASSPSDRGHEQYF
CDR3 DNA: TGTGCCAGCAGTCCCTCGGACAGGGGCCACGAGCAGTACTTC

clone size: NA
D gene: TRBD2
V gene: TRBV5-4
J gene: TRBJ2-2
CDR3 protein: CASSFDLAARELFF
CDR3 DNA: TGTGCCAGCAGCTTCGATCTAGCGGCTAGGGAGCTGTTTTTT

clone size: NA
D gene: TRBD1
V gene: TRBV9
J gene: TRBJ2-3
CDR3 protein: CASSVESQGYTDTQYF
CDR3 DNA: TGTGCCAGCAGCGTAGAGTCACAGGGGTACACAGATACGCAGTATTTT

clone size: NA
D gene: TRBD2
V gene: TRBV5-1
J gene: TRBJ2-3
CDR3 protein: CASSKLAGTDTQYF
CDR3 DNA: TGCGCCAGCAGCAAGCTAGCGGGCACAGATACGCAGTATTTT

clone size: NA
D gene: NA
V gene: TRBV3-1/TRBV3-2
J gene: TRBJ2-3
CDR3 protein: CASSQETGPFTQYF
CDR3 DNA: TGTGCCAGCAGCCAGGAGACAGGCCCCTTTACGCAGTATTTT

clone size: NA
D gene: NA
V gene: TRBV18
J gene: TRBJ1-6
CDR3 protein: CASSPLSARAGTNSPLHF
CDR3 DNA: TGTGCCAGCTCACCACTCTCAGCACGGGCGGGGACTAATTCACCCCTCCACTTT

clone size: NA
D gene: TRBD2
V gene: TRBV5-8
J gene: TRBJ2-1
CDR3 protein: CASSIGAGASLNEQFF
CDR3 DNA: TGTGCCAGCAGCATAGGAGCGGGAGCCTCGTTAAATGAGCAGTTCTTC

clone size: NA
D gene: NA
V gene: TRBV19
J gene: TRBJ2-7
CDR3 protein: CASSINRDGRDYEQYF
CDR3 DNA: TGTGCCAGTAGTATTAATCGGGACGGCCGCGACTACGAGCAGTACTTC

clone size: NA
D gene: NA
V gene: TRBV9
J gene: TRBJ2-3
CDR3 protein: CASSVKGLWGTDTQYF
CDR3 DNA: TGTGCCAGCAGCGTAAAGGGGCTATGGGGGACAGATACGCAGTATTTT

clone size: NA
D gene: NA
V gene: TRBV7-2
J gene: TRBJ2-4
CDR3 protein: CASSNYKNIQYF
CDR3 DNA: TGTGCCAGCAGCAACTATAAAAACATTCAGTACTTC

clone size: NA
D gene: TRBD1
V gene: TRBV19
J gene: TRBJ1-4
CDR3 protein: CASSIRGQGEKLFF
CDR3 DNA: TGTGCCAGTAGTATCAGGGGGCAGGGAGAAAAACTGTTTTTT

clone size: few
D gene: TRBD1
V gene: TRBV7-9
J gene: TRBJ2-3
CDR3 protein: CASSLFGTGVMDTQYF
CDR3 DNA: TGTGCCAGCAGCTTATTCGGGACAGGGGTTATGGATACGCAGTATTTT

clone size: NA
D gene: TRBD2
V gene: TRBV5-1
J gene: TRBJ2-7
CDR3 protein: CASSLGGTSGSRSYEQYF
CDR3 DNA: TGCGCCAGCAGCTTGGGGGGGACTAGCGGGAGCCGCTCCTACGAGCAGTACTTC

clone size: few
D gene: NA
V gene: TRBV6-1
J gene: TRBJ2-7
CDR3 protein: CASSEKAYEQYF
CDR3 DNA: TGTGCCAGCAGTGAAAAGGCCTACGAGCAGTACTTC

clone size: NA
D gene: TRBD2
V gene: TRBV4-2
J gene: TRBJ2-7
CDR3 protein: CASSQAPGGPWEQYF
CDR3 DNA: TGTGCCAGCAGCCAAGCCCCGGGAGGGCCTTGGGAGCAGTACTTC

clone size: NA
D gene: NA
V gene: TRBV6-5
J gene: TRBJ2-1
CDR3 protein: CASRPPGQYNEQFF
CDR3 DNA: TGTGCCAGCAGACCCCCCGGGCAGTACAATGAGCAGTTCTTC

clone size: NA
D gene: NA
V gene: TRBV28
J gene: TRBJ2-2
CDR3 protein: CASSPPGDTGELFF
CDR3 DNA: TGTGCCAGCAGTCCCCCGGGGGACACCGGGGAGCTGTTTTTT